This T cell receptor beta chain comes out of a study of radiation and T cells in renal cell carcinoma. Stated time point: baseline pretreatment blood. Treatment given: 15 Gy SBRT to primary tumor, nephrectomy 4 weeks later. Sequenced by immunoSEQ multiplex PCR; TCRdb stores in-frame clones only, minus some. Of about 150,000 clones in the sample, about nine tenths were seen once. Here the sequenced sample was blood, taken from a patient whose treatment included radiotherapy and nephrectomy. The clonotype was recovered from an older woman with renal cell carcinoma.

The DNA for the CDR3 is TGCGCCAGCCCTACCTCGACGGGGGTGGGGTACGAGCAGTACTTC. This encodes CASPTSTGVGYEQYF. The gene calls are TRBV10-1 and TRBJ2-7, with TRBD2 as a possible D gene (6 bases). Germline-derived CDR1 and CDR2 are WNHNN and SYGVQD (reference sequence). The CDR3 contains 15 residues. V was clipped by 8 bases and J by 4 bases, with 21 bases between them.